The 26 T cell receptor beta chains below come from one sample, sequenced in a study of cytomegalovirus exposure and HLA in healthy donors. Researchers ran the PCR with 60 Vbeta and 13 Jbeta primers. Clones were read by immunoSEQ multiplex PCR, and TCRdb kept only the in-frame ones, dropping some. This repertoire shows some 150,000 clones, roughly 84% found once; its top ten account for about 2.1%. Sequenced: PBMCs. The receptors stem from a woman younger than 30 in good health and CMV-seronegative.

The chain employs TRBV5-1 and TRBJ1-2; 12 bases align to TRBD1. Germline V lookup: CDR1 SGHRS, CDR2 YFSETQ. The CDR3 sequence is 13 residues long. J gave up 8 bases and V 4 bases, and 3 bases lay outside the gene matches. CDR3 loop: CASSGGTGGGYTF. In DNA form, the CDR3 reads TGCGCCAGCAGCGGCGGGACAGGGGGCGGCTACACCTTC.

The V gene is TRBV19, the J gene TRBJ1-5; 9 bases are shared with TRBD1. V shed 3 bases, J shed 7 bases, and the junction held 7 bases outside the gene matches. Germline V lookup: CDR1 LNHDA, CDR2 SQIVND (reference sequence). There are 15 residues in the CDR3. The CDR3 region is CASSIRGTGRQPQHF. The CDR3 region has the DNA TGTGCCAGTAGTATTCGGGGGACAGGGAGGCAGCCCCAGCATTTT. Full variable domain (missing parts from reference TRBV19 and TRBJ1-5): DGGITQSPKYLFRKEGQNVTLSCEQNLNHDAMYWYRQDPGQGLRLIYYSQIVNDFQKGDIAEGYSVSREKKESFPLTVTSAQKNPTAFYLCASSIRGTGRQPQHFGDGTRLSIL.

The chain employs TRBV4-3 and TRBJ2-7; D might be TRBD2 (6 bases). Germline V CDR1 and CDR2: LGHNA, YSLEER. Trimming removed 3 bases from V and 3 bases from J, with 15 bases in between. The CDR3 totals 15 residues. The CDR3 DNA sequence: TGCGCCAGCAGCCAGGAGGGAGAAGCGTACTACGAGCAGTACTTC. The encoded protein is CASSQEGEAYYEQYF.

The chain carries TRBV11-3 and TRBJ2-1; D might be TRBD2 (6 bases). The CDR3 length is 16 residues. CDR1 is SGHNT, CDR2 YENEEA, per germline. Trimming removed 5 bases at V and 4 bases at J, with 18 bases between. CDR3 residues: CASSPWGESSYNEQFF. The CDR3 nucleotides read TGTGCCAGCAGCCCTTGGGGGGAGTCTAGTTACAATGAGCAGTTCTTC.

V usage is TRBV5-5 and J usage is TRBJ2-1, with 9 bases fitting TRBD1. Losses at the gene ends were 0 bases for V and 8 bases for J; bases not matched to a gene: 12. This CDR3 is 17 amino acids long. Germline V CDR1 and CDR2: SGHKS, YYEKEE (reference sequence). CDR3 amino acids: CASSLAVGTGWGHEQFF. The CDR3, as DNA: TGTGCCAGCAGCTTGGCCGTTGGGACAGGGTGGGGGCATGAGCAGTTCTTC.

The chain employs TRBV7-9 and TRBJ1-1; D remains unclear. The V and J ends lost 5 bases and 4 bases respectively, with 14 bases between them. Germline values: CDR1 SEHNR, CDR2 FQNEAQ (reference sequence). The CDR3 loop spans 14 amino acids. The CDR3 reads CASSLGESSTEAFF. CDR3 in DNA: TGTGCCAGCAGCCTCGGGGAGAGTTCCACTGAAGCTTTCTTT.

The CDR3 spells CASSPPGSGYTF. The CDR3 DNA sequence: TGTGCCAGCTCACCACCTGGGAGCGGCTACACCTTC. The V and J genes are TRBV18 and TRBJ1-2; D ambiguous. The CDR3 sequence is 12 residues long. Germline CDR1 KGHSH, CDR2 LQKENI. V was trimmed by 0 bases and J by 8 bases, leaving 7 bases between them.

The CDR3: CASGDGLRLETQYF. The CDR3 DNA reads TGTGCCAGCGGCGATGGATTGAGACTAGAGACCCAGTACTTC. This rearrangement joins TRBV6-5 to TRBJ2-5; D unclear. Trimming removed 8 bases from V and 4 bases from J, with 17 bases in between. This CDR3 comprises 14 residues. Germline V gene data show CDR1 as MNHEY and CDR2 as SVGAGI.

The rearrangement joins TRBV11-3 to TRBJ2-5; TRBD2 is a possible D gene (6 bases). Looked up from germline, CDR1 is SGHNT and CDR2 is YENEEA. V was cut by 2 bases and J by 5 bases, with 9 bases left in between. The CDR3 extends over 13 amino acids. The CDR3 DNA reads TGTGCCAGCAGCTTAAGGGGAGGCGAGACCCAGTACTTC. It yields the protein CASSLRGGETQYF. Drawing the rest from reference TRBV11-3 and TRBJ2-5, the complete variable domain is EAGVVQSPRYKIIEKKQPVAFWCNPISGHNTLYWYLQNLGQGPELLIRYENEEAVDDSQLPKDRFSAERLKGVDSTLKIQPAELGDSAVYLCASSLRGGETQYFGPGTRLLVL.

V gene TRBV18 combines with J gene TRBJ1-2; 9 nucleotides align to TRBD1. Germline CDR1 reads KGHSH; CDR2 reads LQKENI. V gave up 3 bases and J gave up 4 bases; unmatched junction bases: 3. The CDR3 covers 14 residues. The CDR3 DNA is TGTGCCAGCTCACCGGGACAGGGTGGCTATGGCTACACCTTC. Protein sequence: CASSPGQGGYGYTF. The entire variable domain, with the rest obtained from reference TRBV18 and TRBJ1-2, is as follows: NAGVMQNPRHLVRRRGQEARLRCSPMKGHSHVYWYRQLPEEGLKFMVYLQKENIIDESGMPKERFSAEFPKEGPSILRIQQVVRGDSAAYFCASSPGQGGYGYTFGSGTRLTVV.

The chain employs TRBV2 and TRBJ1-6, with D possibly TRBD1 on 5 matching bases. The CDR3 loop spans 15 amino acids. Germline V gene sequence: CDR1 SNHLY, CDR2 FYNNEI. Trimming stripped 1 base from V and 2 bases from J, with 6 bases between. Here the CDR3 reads CASSEGGTYNSPLHF. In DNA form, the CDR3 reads TGTGCCAGCAGTGAAGGGGGCACCTATAATTCACCCCTCCACTTT.

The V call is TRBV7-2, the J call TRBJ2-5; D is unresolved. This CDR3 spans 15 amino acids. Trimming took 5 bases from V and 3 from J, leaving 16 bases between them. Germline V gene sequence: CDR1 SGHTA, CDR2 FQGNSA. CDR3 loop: CASSRAAGFKETQYF. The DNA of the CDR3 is TGTGCCAGCAGCCGAGCAGCCGGGTTTAAAGAGACCCAGTACTTC.

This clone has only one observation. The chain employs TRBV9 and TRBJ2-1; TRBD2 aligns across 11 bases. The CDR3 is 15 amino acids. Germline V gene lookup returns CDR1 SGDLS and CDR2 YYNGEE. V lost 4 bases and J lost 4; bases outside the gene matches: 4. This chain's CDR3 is CASSLLAGGYNEQFF. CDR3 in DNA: TGTGCCAGCAGCCTCCTAGCGGGAGGTTACAATGAGCAGTTCTTC. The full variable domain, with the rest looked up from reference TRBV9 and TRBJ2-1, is DSGVTQTPKHLITATGQRVTLRCSPRSGDLSVYWYQQSLDQGLQFLIQYYNGEERAKGNILERFSAQQFPDLHSELNLSSLELGDSALYFCASSLLAGGYNEQFFGPGTRLTVL.

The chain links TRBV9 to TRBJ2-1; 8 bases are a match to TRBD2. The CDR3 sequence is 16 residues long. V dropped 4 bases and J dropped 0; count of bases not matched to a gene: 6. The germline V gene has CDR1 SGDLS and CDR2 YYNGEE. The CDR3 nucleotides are TGTGCCAGCAGCCTCGGAAGCGGGAGCTCCTACAATGAGCAGTTCTTC. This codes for CASSLGSGSSYNEQFF.

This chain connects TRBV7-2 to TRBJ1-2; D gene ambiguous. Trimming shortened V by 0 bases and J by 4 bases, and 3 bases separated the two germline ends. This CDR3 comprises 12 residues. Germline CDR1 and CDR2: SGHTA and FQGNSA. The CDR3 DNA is TGTGCCAGCAGCTTAGCCGGCTATGGCTACACCTTC. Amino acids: CASSLAGYGYTF.

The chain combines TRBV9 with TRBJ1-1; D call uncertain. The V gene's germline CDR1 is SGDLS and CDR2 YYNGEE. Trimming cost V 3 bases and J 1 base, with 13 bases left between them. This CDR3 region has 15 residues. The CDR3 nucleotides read TGTGCCAGCAGCGCAAGCGCATTAGGGAACACTGAAGCTTTCTTT. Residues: CASSASALGNTEAFF.

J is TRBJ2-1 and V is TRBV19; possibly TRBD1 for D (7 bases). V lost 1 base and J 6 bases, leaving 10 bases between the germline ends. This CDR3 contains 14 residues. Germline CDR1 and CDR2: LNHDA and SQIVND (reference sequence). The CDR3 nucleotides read TGTGCCAGTAGTATAGGACAGGGAGGCAATGAGCAGTTCTTC. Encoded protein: CASSIGQGGNEQFF.

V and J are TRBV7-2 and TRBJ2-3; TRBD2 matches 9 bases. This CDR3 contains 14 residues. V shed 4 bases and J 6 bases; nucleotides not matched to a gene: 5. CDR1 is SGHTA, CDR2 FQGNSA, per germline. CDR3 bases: TGTGCCAGCAGCTCTGGGACTAGCTACGATACGCAGTATTTT. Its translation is CASSSGTSYDTQYF.

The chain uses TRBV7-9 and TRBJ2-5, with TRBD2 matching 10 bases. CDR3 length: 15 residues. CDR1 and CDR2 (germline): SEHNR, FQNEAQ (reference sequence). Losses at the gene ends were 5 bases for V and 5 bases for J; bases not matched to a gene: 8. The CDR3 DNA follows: TGTGCCAGCAGCCCGGGACTAGCGTCTGGGGAGACCCAGTACTTC. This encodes CASSPGLASGETQYF.

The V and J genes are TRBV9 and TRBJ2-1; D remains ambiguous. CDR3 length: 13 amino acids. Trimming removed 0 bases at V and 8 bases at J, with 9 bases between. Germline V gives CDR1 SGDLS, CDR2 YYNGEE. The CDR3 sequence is CASSVALVDEQFF. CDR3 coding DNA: TGTGCCAGCAGCGTAGCTCTAGTCGATGAGCAGTTCTTC.

The CDR3 loop is CASSVTGTAPVGYTF. CDR3 bases: TGTGCCAGCAGTGTCACAGGGACCGCGCCAGTTGGCTACACCTTC. The chain links TRBV2 to TRBJ1-2; D possibly corresponds to TRBD1 (6 bases). Germline CDR1 and CDR2: SNHLY and FYNNEI. The CDR3 has 15 amino acids. V shed 4 bases and J shed 7 bases, with 19 bases lying between them.

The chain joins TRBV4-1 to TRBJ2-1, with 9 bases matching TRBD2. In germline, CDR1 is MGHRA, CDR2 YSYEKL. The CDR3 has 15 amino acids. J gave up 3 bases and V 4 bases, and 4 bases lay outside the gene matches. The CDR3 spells CASSRAGGNYNEQFF. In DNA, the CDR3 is TGCGCCAGCAGCCGAGCGGGAGGAAACTACAATGAGCAGTTCTTC.

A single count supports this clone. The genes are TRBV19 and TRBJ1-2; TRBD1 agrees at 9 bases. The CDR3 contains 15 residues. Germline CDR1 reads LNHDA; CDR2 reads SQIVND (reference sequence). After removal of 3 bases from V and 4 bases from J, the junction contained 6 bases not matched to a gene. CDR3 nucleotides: TGTGCCAGTAGTATCTGGGACAGGGACGGCTATGGCTACACCTTC. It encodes CASSIWDRDGYGYTF.

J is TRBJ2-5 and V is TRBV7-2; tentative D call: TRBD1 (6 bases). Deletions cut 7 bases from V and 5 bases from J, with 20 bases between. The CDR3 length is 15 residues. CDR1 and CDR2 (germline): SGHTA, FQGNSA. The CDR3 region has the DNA TGTGCCAGCACCAAACTCGGACAGTTCGGGGAGACCCAGTACTTC. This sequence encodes CASTKLGQFGETQYF. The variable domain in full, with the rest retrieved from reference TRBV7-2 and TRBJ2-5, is GAGVSQSPSNKVTEKGKDVELRCDPISGHTALYWYRQSLGQGLEFLIYFQGNSAPDKSGLPSDRFSAERTGGSVSTLTIQRTQQEDSAVYLCASTKLGQFGETQYFGPGTRLLVL.

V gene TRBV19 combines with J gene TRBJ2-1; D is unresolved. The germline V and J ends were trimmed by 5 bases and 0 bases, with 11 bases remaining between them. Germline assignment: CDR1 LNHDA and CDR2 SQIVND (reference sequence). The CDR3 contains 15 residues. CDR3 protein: CASSQEESSYNEQFF. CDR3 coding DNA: TGTGCCAGTAGTCAAGAGGAGAGCTCCTACAATGAGCAGTTCTTC.

The CDR3 sequence: CASSLSGTGTSGANVLTF. In DNA, the CDR3 is TGTGCCAGCAGCTTGTCCGGGACAGGAACATCTGGGGCCAACGTCCTGACTTTC. The chain links TRBV7-2 to TRBJ2-6; 8 nucleotides line up with TRBD1. V dropped 3 bases and J dropped 1; count of bases not matched to a gene: 8. The germline CDR1 and CDR2 sequences are SGHTA and FQGNSA. CDR3 length equals 18 residues.